A single sample is the source of the 5 T cell receptor beta chains below, sequenced in a study of T cells in Graves' hyperthyroidism and ophthalmopathy. The CDR3 regions of TCR beta were amplified from RNA transcripts. First-round RT-PCR with HTBI primers amplified the TCR CDR3 region. TCRdb reprocessed the multiplex PCR reads with MiXCR, giving one entry per CDR3 protein. The data contain some 210,000 distinct CDR3 sequences, 17% of them singletons. Input material: blood. The receptors shown here come from a man aged 45-65 years with Graves' hyperthyroidism.

This clonotype came up many times. V gene TRBV7-3 combines with J gene TRBJ1-1; no firm D call. Germline loops: CDR1 SGHTA, CDR2 FQGTGA. Deletions cut 1 base from V and 11 bases from J, with 8 bases between. The length of the CDR3 is 11 residues. CDR3 residues: CASSLRTDAFF. The CDR3 nucleotides are TGTGCCAGCAGCTTAAGAACAGACGCTTTCTTT.

This clonotype was recorded at least ten times. This chain joins TRBV12-3 or TRBV12-4 and TRBJ2-1; 9 bases are a match to TRBD1. The CDR3 length is 15 residues. V was clipped by 6 bases and J by 6 bases; unmatched bases: 9. The CDR3 loop is CASSEDRGAVNEQFF. CDR3 nucleotide sequence: TGTGCCAGCAGCGAAGACAGGGGGGCGGTCAATGAGCAGTTCTTC.

This clonotype showed up many times. The chain is built from TRBV28 and TRBJ2-6; 14 bases fit TRBD2. CDR3 size: 18 residues. V lost 4 bases and J lost 4; bases outside the gene matches: 6. The germline V gene has CDR1 MDHEN and CDR2 SYDVKM. DNA for the CDR3: TGTGCCAGCAGTTCGACTAGCGGGAGGGCCCGGGGGGCCAACGTCCTGACTTTC. Its translation: CASSSTSGRARGANVLTF. Filled out from reference TRBV28 and TRBJ2-6, the complete variable domain reads DVKVTQSSRYLVKRTGEKVFLECVQDMDHENMFWYRQDPGLGLRLIYFSYDVKMKEKGDIPEGYSVSREKKERFSLILESASTNQTSMYLCASSSTSGRARGANVLTFGAGSRLTVL.

V gene TRBV6-1 combines with J gene TRBJ2-6; possible D gene TRBD1, 6 bases. V gave up 5 bases and J gave up 4 bases, with 12 bases separating them. Germline V gives CDR1 MNHNS, CDR2 SASEGT. This CDR3 is 15 amino acids long. This CDR3 reads CASSYTGSGANVLTF. The CDR3 DNA reads as TGTGCCAGCAGTTATACAGGGTCCGGGGCCAACGTCCTGACTTTC.

This clonotype was counted between two and nine times. V is TRBV19 and J is TRBJ2-5; TRBD2 aligns across 8 bases. The CDR3 is made up of 15 amino acids. V was clipped by 3 bases and J by 2 bases; unmatched bases: 5. The germline V gene has CDR1 LNHDA and CDR2 SQIVND (reference sequence). The CDR3 here is CASSIWRGDQETQYF. Written as DNA, the CDR3 is TGTGCCAGTAGTATTTGGCGGGGGGATCAAGAGACCCAGTACTTC.